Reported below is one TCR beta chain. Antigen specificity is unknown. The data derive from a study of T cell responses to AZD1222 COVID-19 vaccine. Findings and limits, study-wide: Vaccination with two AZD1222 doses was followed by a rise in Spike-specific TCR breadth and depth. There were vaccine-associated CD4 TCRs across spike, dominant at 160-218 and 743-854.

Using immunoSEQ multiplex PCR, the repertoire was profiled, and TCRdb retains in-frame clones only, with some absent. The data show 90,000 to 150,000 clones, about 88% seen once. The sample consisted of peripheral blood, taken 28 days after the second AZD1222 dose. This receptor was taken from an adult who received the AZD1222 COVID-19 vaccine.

CDR3 protein: CASSPRGQAYEQYF. Here the CDR3 DNA reads TGTGCCAGCAGCCCTCGTGGACAGGCCTACGAGCAGTACTTC. The chain recombines TRBV9 with TRBJ2-7, with TRBD1 matching over 7 bases. The CDR3 totals 14 residues. Trimming at V came to 4 bases and at J to 2 bases, leaving 6 bases not matched to a gene. Germline loops: CDR1 SGDLS, CDR2 YYNGEE.